The rows below give T cell receptor beta chains drawn from one sample of a study of cytomegalovirus exposure and HLA in healthy donors. Produced via immunoSEQ multiplex PCR; TCRdb's table is partial and in-frame only. The repertoire holds some 98,000 clones, about 80% seen once, with more than 3% in the top ten. Sequences were obtained from PBMCs. The receptors shown here come from a female donor in good health and CMV-seropositive. The CDR3 runs from the conserved cysteine through the conserved F or W. Each record gives: V gene, clone size, CDR3 protein. Some rows have no size entry. The others give once, few or many, or a class for an expanded clone.

v_gene: TRBV4-2; abundance: NA; CDR3aa: CASSQEDRAQPQHF
v_gene: TRBV5-1; abundance: NA; CDR3aa: CASSTRLAGTLDEQFF
v_gene: TRBV5-6; abundance: few; CDR3aa: CASLPHGGPQETQYF
v_gene: TRBV5-1; abundance: NA; CDR3aa: CASTQFSGSTDTQYF
v_gene: TRBV6-5; abundance: once; CDR3aa: CAISLSGGHEQYF
v_gene: TRBV28; abundance: once; CDR3aa: CASSPDRVQTQYF
v_gene: TRBV28; abundance: NA; CDR3aa: CASSLWGENTEAFF
v_gene: TRBV5-1; abundance: NA; CDR3aa: CASSIDGTPEGLEQFF
v_gene: TRBV19; abundance: NA; CDR3aa: CASSIRQYNEQFF
v_gene: TRBV6-6; abundance: NA; CDR3aa: CASSYLEPYEQYF
v_gene: TRBV15; abundance: NA; CDR3aa: CATSNSGTSNTQYF
v_gene: TRBV7-6; abundance: NA; CDR3aa: CASSLVGDTFQETQYF
v_gene: TRBV10-3; abundance: once; CDR3aa: CAISDRHPNEQFF
v_gene: TRBV29-1; abundance: NA; CDR3aa: CSVSMSHSSYEQYF
v_gene: TRBV28; abundance: once; CDR3aa: CASSSPSGSSYEQYF
v_gene: TRBV7-9; abundance: NA; CDR3aa: CASQTGEAGSKETQYF
v_gene: TRBV28; abundance: NA; CDR3aa: CASSYSGLAGGSYEQYF
v_gene: TRBV30; abundance: few; CDR3aa: CAWSNSNPGGSGNTIYF
v_gene: TRBV4-2; abundance: NA; CDR3aa: CASSQGSTGGFYNEQFF
v_gene: TRBV11-2; abundance: NA; CDR3aa: CASSFVRFSSEQYF
v_gene: TRBV6-5; abundance: NA; CDR3aa: CASSTGNTEAFF
v_gene: TRBV12-5; abundance: NA; CDR3aa: CASGYGASGSTDTQYF
v_gene: TRBV28; abundance: NA; CDR3aa: CASVASNGGYTF
v_gene: TRBV7-2; abundance: NA; CDR3aa: CASSLAQGHTEAFF
v_gene: TRBV13; abundance: NA; CDR3aa: CASSQGRRGTEAFF
v_gene: TRBV4-1; abundance: NA; CDR3aa: CASSQVSQGVSYEQYF
v_gene: TRBV6-1; abundance: NA; CDR3aa: CASSVLAGFADEQYF
v_gene: TRBV6-1; abundance: NA; CDR3aa: CASSEARGWMRDEQFF
v_gene: TRBV6-1; abundance: few; CDR3aa: CASRGHRGPNYGYTF
v_gene: TRBV6-1; abundance: NA; CDR3aa: CASSDVQGAMNTEAFF
v_gene: TRBV25-1; abundance: NA; CDR3aa: CASSPWASGADTQYF
v_gene: TRBV6-5; abundance: few; CDR3aa: CASSYRDSSPDTQYF
v_gene: TRBV19; abundance: NA; CDR3aa: CASSIQGNQETQYF
v_gene: TRBV6-5; abundance: few; CDR3aa: CASSYSSSGGNNEQFF
v_gene: TRBV6-5; abundance: NA; CDR3aa: CASRGDTFEAFF
v_gene: TRBV2; abundance: NA; CDR3aa: CASSGRTGDTEAFF
v_gene: TRBV5-1; abundance: NA; CDR3aa: CASSFQDRGYEQYF
v_gene: TRBV11-2; abundance: NA; CDR3aa: CASSTFIAGGQSNEQFF
v_gene: TRBV2; abundance: few; CDR3aa: CASSERGGHNSPLHF
v_gene: TRBV9; abundance: NA; CDR3aa: CASAALSGNTIYF
v_gene: TRBV5-1; abundance: NA; CDR3aa: CASSLAPAGASYEQYF
v_gene: TRBV14; abundance: NA; CDR3aa: CASSITGTGPYEQYF
v_gene: TRBV6-1; abundance: NA; CDR3aa: CASSVRGNEQYF
v_gene: TRBV18; abundance: NA; CDR3aa: CASSPNILYNSPLHF
v_gene: TRBV9; abundance: NA; CDR3aa: CASSVSRDRGTEETQYF
v_gene: TRBV2; abundance: NA; CDR3aa: CASKPRGSLSDTQYF
v_gene: TRBV28; abundance: NA; CDR3aa: CASRDFYGGGSTDTQYF
v_gene: TRBV7-9; abundance: NA; CDR3aa: CASSPGLVIYNEQFF
v_gene: TRBV10-2; abundance: NA; CDR3aa: CASRKIAGAYTDTQYF
v_gene: TRBV10-3; abundance: NA; CDR3aa: CAAGALNEQFF
v_gene: TRBV27; abundance: NA; CDR3aa: CASKGDRQGHTYEQYF
v_gene: TRBV19; abundance: NA; CDR3aa: CATRIKHTGELFF
v_gene: TRBV6-6; abundance: NA; CDR3aa: CASSQQGVADTQYF
v_gene: TRBV5-6; abundance: NA; CDR3aa: CASSLARVSLGYGYTF
v_gene: TRBV5-1; abundance: NA; CDR3aa: CASSWGQGNTEAFF